Listed below are T cell receptor beta chains from one sample, sequenced in a study of beta chain features in type 1 diabetes. Generated by immunoSEQ multiplex PCR, the TCRdb table keeps only in-frame clones and is missing some. The table includes around 690,000 clones, approximately 13% detected once. Sequenced material: naive CD4+ T cells from blood. The receptors were sampled from a man aged 30-40 years with type 1 diabetes. Both conserved end residues are part of each CDR3. The D gene is left open where the match is weak. Only some rows state a clone size, as once, few, many or a class for expanded clones.

J gene,V gene,D gene,clone size,CDR3 protein,CDR3 DNA
TRBJ2-1,TRBV5-4,.,.,CASSLPFNEQFF,TGTGCCAGCAGCTTGCCGTTCAATGAGCAGTTCTTC
TRBJ2-5,TRBV19,.,.,CASSIWGEETQYF,TGTGCCAGTAGTATCTGGGGGGAAGAGACCCAGTACTTC
TRBJ1-2,TRBV4-3,TRBD1,few,CASSQDRQGNNYGYTF,TGCGCCAGCAGCCAAGATCGACAGGGAAATAACTATGGCTACACCTTC
TRBJ2-5,TRBV5-1,TRBD1,few,CASSGTGQGTETQYF,TGCGCCAGCAGCGGCACGGGACAGGGTACGGAGACCCAGTACTTC
TRBJ1-2,TRBV6-5,.,.,CASSYSSATVGYGYTF,TGTGCCAGCAGTTACTCATCGGCAACCGTCGGCTATGGCTACACCTTC
TRBJ2-7,TRBV5-4,.,few,CASSGGYYEQYF,TGTGCCAGCAGCGGGGGCTACTACGAGCAGTACTTC
TRBJ2-5,TRBV28,TRBD2,few,CASSFSGGLRETQYF,TGTGCCAGCAGCTTTAGCGGGGGCCTCCGGGAGACCCAGTACTTC
TRBJ1-3,TRBV29-1,.,once,CSVWDILSGNTIYF,TGCAGCGTGTGGGACATTCTCTCTGGAAACACCATATATTTT
TRBJ2-3,TRBV5-4,.,.,CASSPSGNTDTQYF,TGTGCCAGCAGCCCCAGCGGAAACACAGATACGCAGTATTTT
TRBJ2-1,TRBV7-3,.,.,CASSESSYNEQFF,TGTGCCAGCAGCGAGTCCTCCTACAATGAGCAGTTCTTC
TRBJ1-2,TRBV7-9,TRBD1,.,CASSSDRTGFGYTF,TGTGCCAGCAGCTCGGACCGGACAGGATTTGGCTACACCTTC
TRBJ2-2,TRBV18,TRBD1,.,CASSRQGSNTGELFF,TGTGCCAGCTCACGACAGGGATCGAACACCGGGGAGCTGTTTTTT
TRBJ1-1,TRBV6-5,.,.,CASSYSWGDTEAFF,TGTGCCAGCAGTTACTCTTGGGGAGACACTGAAGCTTTCTTT
TRBJ1-2,TRBV27,.,.,CASSRDPWYGYTF,TGTGCCAGTTCCCGGGATCCATGGTATGGCTACACCTTC
TRBJ2-7,TRBV28,.,few,CASIGSSVQSISYEQYF,TGTGCCAGCATTGGCAGTTCCGTCCAAAGTATATCCTACGAGCAGTACTTC
TRBJ2-2,TRBV9,.,few,CASSVRGRSSAGELFF,TGTGCCAGCAGCGTAAGGGGACGGTCCTCGGCCGGGGAGCTGTTTTTT
TRBJ2-3,TRBV6-5,.,.,CASSYRGLTDTQYF,TGTGCCAGCAGTTACCGGGGACTCACAGATACGCAGTATTTT
TRBJ2-3,TRBV18,.,.,CASSAGTLDTQYF,TGTGCCAGCTCGGCCGGGACTCTAGATACGCAGTATTTT
TRBJ2-4,TRBV11-2,.,few,CASSTWGKNIQYF,TGTGCCAGCAGCACCTGGGGCAAAAACATTCAGTACTTC
TRBJ2-7,TRBV30,.,few,CAWSVYGILKGEQYF,TGTGCCTGGAGTGTCTACGGGATCCTAAAAGGGGAGCAGTACTTC
TRBJ1-3,TRBV7-2,.,.,CASSMGLLSSGNTIYF,TGTGCCAGCAGCATGGGACTGCTAAGCTCTGGAAACACCATATATTTT
TRBJ1-2,TRBV7-2,TRBD1,few,CASSSDRAGYTF,TGTGCCAGCAGCTCTGACAGGGCTGGCTACACCTTC
TRBJ2-7,TRBV10-3,TRBD1,few,CAISLSGTGVPISF,TGTGCCATCAGTCTGTCAGGGACAGGGGTACCCATTTCCTTC
TRBJ2-6,TRBV19,.,.,CASSIGPGANVLTF,TGTGCCAGTAGTATAGGTCCTGGGGCCAACGTCCTGACTTTC
TRBJ2-7,TRBV7-2,.,few,CASSTQGGTTYEQYF,TGTGCCAGCAGCACCCAAGGGGGGACTACCTACGAGCAGTACTTC
TRBJ2-2,TRBV2,TRBD2,.,CASSQRETTGELFF,TGTGCCAGCAGTCAGCGGGAAACGACCGGGGAGCTGTTTTTT
TRBJ2-7,TRBV25-1,.,.,CASSGGGLAEQYF,TGTGCCAGCAGTGGGGGGGGCTTGGCCGAGCAGTACTTC
TRBJ1-2,TRBV30,TRBD1,few,CAWILQGAYQGYTF,TGTGCCTGGATATTACAGGGGGCGTATCAGGGCTACACCTTC
TRBJ2-7,TRBV15,.,.,CATSSRMEGNSYEQYF,TGTGCCACCAGCAGCCGAATGGAGGGAAACTCCTACGAGCAGTACTTC
TRBJ1-5,TRBV29-1,.,.,CSVCEGNSNQPQHF,TGCAGCGTTTGTGAGGGGAATAGCAATCAGCCCCAGCATTTT
TRBJ1-1,TRBV7-3,.,.,CASSLTRAAEAFF,TGTGCCAGCAGCTTAACGAGGGCAGCTGAAGCTTTCTTT
TRBJ1-1,TRBV20-1,.,few,CSAWSATEAFF,TGCAGTGCCTGGTCTGCCACTGAAGCTTTCTTT
TRBJ1-5,TRBV28,.,few,CASSAIGMGNQPQHF,TGTGCCAGCAGCGCTATAGGGATGGGCAATCAGCCCCAGCATTTT
TRBJ2-1,TRBV7-2,.,.,CASSLRQVDNEQFF,TGTGCCAGCAGCTTAAGACAGGTCGACAATGAGCAGTTCTTC
TRBJ1-6,TRBV9,.,.,CASSGGARSPLHF,TGTGCCAGCAGCGGCGGGGCTAGGTCACCCCTCCACTTT
TRBJ1-2,TRBV20-1,.,.,CSIGGVDGYTF,TGCAGTATTGGGGGAGTCGATGGCTACACCTTC
TRBJ1-4,TRBV20-1,.,.,CSARPNEKLFF,TGCAGTGCTAGACCGAATGAAAAACTGTTTTTT
TRBJ2-5,TRBV4-2,TRBD1,few,CASSPFRQGGKETQYF,TGTGCCAGCAGCCCATTTCGACAGGGGGGAAAAGAGACCCAGTACTTC
TRBJ2-4,TRBV7-3,TRBD2,few,CASSLNSGGDIQYF,TGTGCCAGCAGCTTAAATAGCGGGGGTGACATTCAGTACTTC
TRBJ2-3,TRBV30,.,.,CAWSPRGEFQYF,TGTGCCTGGAGTCCCAGGGGGGAGTTTCAGTATTTT
TRBJ1-5,TRBV13,TRBD1,few,CASSLGQGASGNQPQHF,TGTGCCAGCAGCTTGGGACAGGGGGCCTCTGGGAATCAGCCCCAGCATTTT
TRBJ1-2,TRBV30,TRBD1,.,CAGEDRVEDGYTF,TGTGCCGGAGAGGACAGGGTGGAGGATGGCTACACCTTC
TRBJ1-4,TRBV14,.,.,CASSPGRGSTNEKLFF,TGTGCCAGCAGCCCAGGCCGAGGGTCTACTAATGAAAAACTGTTTTTT
TRBJ2-5,TRBV27,.,few,CASRTRAETQYF,TGTGCCAGCAGAACCCGGGCAGAGACCCAGTACTTC
TRBJ2-7,TRBV4-3,TRBD1,.,CASSRGRGPSYEQYF,TGCGCCAGCAGCAGAGGCAGGGGGCCCTCCTACGAGCAGTACTTC
TRBJ2-3,TRBV2,.,few,CASSARVSGRTDTQYF,TGTGCCAGCAGTGCCAGGGTTTCGGGGCGCACAGATACGCAGTATTTT
TRBJ1-2,TRBV10-3,TRBD1,few,CAISTDREDGYTF,TGTGCCATCAGTACTGACAGGGAAGATGGCTACACCTTC
TRBJ2-1,TRBV30,TRBD1,.,CAWSVVGQGAEQFF,TGTGCCTGGAGTGTCGTAGGACAGGGAGCTGAGCAGTTCTTC
TRBJ2-1,TRBV5-4,TRBD1,.,CASSLGTGINPYNEQFF,TGTGCCAGCAGCTTGGGGACAGGGATAAACCCTTACAATGAGCAGTTCTTC